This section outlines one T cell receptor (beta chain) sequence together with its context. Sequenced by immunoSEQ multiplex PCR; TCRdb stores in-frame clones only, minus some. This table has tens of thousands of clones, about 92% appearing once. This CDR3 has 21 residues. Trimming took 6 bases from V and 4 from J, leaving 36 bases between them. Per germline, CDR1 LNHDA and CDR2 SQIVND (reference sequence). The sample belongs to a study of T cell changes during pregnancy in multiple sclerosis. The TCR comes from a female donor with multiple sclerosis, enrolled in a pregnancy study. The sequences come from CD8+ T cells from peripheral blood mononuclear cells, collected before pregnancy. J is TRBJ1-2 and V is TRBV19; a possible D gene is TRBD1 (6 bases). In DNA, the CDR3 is TGTGCCAGTAGCTACGCTAGGACGGGGGGCACCCAGCCATCATACGGCTATGGCTACACCTTC. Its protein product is CASSYARTGGTQPSYGYGYTF.